The sequence of this TCR beta chain was determined in a study of T-cell reconstitution after alpha-beta-depleted transplantation in children. Overall study results and limits: Among T cells one year after transplant, newly produced cells accounted for most counts and diversity. Several patients had high TCRbeta diversity at day 60; it came from surviving recipient T cells and thymic progenitors. Reportedly, alpha-beta T cells present about two months post-transplant originated from several hundred expanded clones of graft origin.

Unique molecular identifiers were incorporated when the TCRbeta library was constructed. TCRdb independently ran MiXCR on the PCR reads; one entry per CDR3 protein. The data contain 750,000 to 950,000 distinct CDR3 sequences, around 15% of them singletons. The CDR3 covers 15 residues. From germline, CDR1 is MNHEY and CDR2 SMNVEV (reference sequence). With 5 bases removed from V and 0 bases from J, the gap between germline ends came to 11 bases. With regard to this clonotype: The antigen is undetermined.

The sequence came from a male patient younger than 18 who had a stem cell transplant for acute lymphoblastic leukemia, so the T cells may come from the graft donor. The chain joins TRBV27 to TRBJ2-1, with D unclear. Here the sequenced sample was PBMCs, mostly from graft donor cells, taken 360 days after TCRalphabeta/CD19-depleted stem cell transplant. The CDR3: CASSTLDSSYNEQFF. The CDR3, as DNA: TGTGCCAGCAGTACTCTAGATAGCTCCTACAATGAGCAGTTCTTC.